This is a list of T cell receptor beta chains from one sample in a study of shared clonotypes between healthy human individuals. TCRdb keeps only in-frame clones here, not all; method: immunoSEQ multiplex PCR. The sample gives roughly 1,000,000 clones, 75% to 85% of which show up once; 0.6% to 0.7% is in the top ten. The specimen sequenced was memory CD4+ T cells from PBMCs. Receptor source: a man aged 18 to 29 in good health. Some clones in this sample may be carry-over from other donors' samples. CDR3s include the opening cysteine and the closing phenylalanine or tryptophan. The D gene is left open where the match is weak. Where a row states a size, it is once, few, many or the class of an expanded clone; other rows omit it.

d_call	v_call	j_call	clone_size	cdr3_nt	cdr3_aa
-	TRBV5-8	TRBJ1-1	-	TGTGCCGGCTACCGTCCGGGTCGGTGGGGGGTAAGAGGCACTGAAGCTTTCTTT	CAGYRPGRWGVRGTEAFF
-	TRBV6-6	TRBJ1-1	-	TGTGCCAGCACCACGAGGAGGGTGGGAGACACTGAAGCTTTCTTT	CASTTRRVGDTEAFF
-	TRBV5-1	TRBJ2-6	-	TGCGCCACCGTCCCGGCCCCTGGGGCCAACGTCCTGACTTTC	CATVPAPGANVLTF
-	TRBV6-1	TRBJ1-2	-	TGTGCCAGCAGTGAAGGGATTGGACGGGGAGGTAACTATGGCTACACCTTC	CASSEGIGRGGNYGYTF
-	TRBV5-1	TRBJ2-1	-	TGCGCCAGCAGCTTGGGAGCCTCCTACAATGAGCAGTTCTTC	CASSLGASYNEQFF
-	TRBV11-3	TRBJ2-5	-	TGTGCCAGCAGCTCGTGGAGAGGGGAGACCCAGTACTTC	CASSSWRGETQYF
TRBD1	TRBV5-4	TRBJ1-2	-	TGTGCCAGCAGCTTGGCAGGACAGGGCAACTATGGCTACACCTTC	CASSLAGQGNYGYTF
TRBD1	TRBV2	TRBJ1-4	-	TGTGCCAGGAGGACAGGGGGAGAAGAAAAACTGTTTTTT	CARRTGGEEKLFF
-	TRBV5-1	TRBJ2-5	-	TGCGCCAGCGGCCATGGGCACCAAGAGACCCAGTACTTC	CASGHGHQETQYF
-	TRBV7-2	TRBJ1-1	-	TGTGCCAGCAGCCCGGGCTGGAACACTGAAGCTTTCTTT	CASSPGWNTEAFF
-	TRBV30	TRBJ2-4	-	TGTGCCTGGAGTGTAGTGGGCAGCCTAGCCAAAAACATTCAGTACTTC	CAWSVVGSLAKNIQYF
TRBD1	TRBV6-6	TRBJ2-1	-	TGTGCCAGCAGTCCGGGACAGGGACACAATGAGCAGTTCTTC	CASSPGQGHNEQFF
TRBD2	TRBV18	TRBJ2-1	-	TGTGCCAGCTCACCGGGACTAGCGCTCTTCAATGAGCAGTTCTTC	CASSPGLALFNEQFF
-	TRBV9	TRBJ2-7	-	TGTGCCAGCAGCCCCGATGTTAGCAGGGGCCACGAGCAGTACTTC	CASSPDVSRGHEQYF
TRBD1	TRBV5-4	TRBJ1-1	few	TGTGCCAGCAGCTCCCAAACACAGGGGGAGACTTTCTTT	CASSSQTQGETFF
-	TRBV30	TRBJ1-2	-	TGTGCCTGGAGTGTGGGGGAGGGCTACACCTTC	CAWSVGEGYTF
TRBD2	TRBV6-5	TRBJ2-3	-	TGTGCCAGCAGTTACTCGCGGGAGGCCACAGATACGCAGTATTTT	CASSYSREATDTQYF
-	TRBV28	TRBJ2-2	-	TGTGCCAGCAGACGGACGGGCCAGTTCACCGGGGAGCTGTTTTTT	CASRRTGQFTGELFF
TRBD2	TRBV27	TRBJ2-7	-	TGTGCCAGCAGTGGCCTTAGCGGGAGGGCCTCCTACGAGCAGTACTTC	CASSGLSGRASYEQYF
-	TRBV7-6	TRBJ1-5	-	TGTGCCAGCAGCCCGACCCTGCCCGGAGGGGATCAGCCCCAGCATTTT	CASSPTLPGGDQPQHF
TRBD1	TRBV7-9	TRBJ2-3	-	TGTGCCAGCAGCTTAGTAAGGACAGGGGGCCCCTCGGATACGCAGTATTTT	CASSLVRTGGPSDTQYF
-	TRBV5-1	TRBJ1-1	few	TGCGCCAGCAGCTTTGGGATGAACACTGAAGCTTTCTTT	CASSFGMNTEAFF
-	TRBV7-8	TRBJ1-4	few	TGTGCCAGCAGCTACGGAGGGCTAAGCGAAAAACTGTTTTTT	CASSYGGLSEKLFF
TRBD2	TRBV2	TRBJ2-2	-	TGTGCCAGCAGTGGGGCTAGCGGGATTGCCGGGGAGCTGTTTTTT	CASSGASGIAGELFF
-	TRBV19	TRBJ1-5	-	TGTGCCAGTAGTACCTGGGACGCAGGTCCCCAGCATTTT	CASSTWDAGPQHF
TRBD1	TRBV11-2	TRBJ1-2	-	TGTGCCAGCAGCCCGGGACAGGCGAACGGCTACACCTTC	CASSPGQANGYTF
TRBD1	TRBV9	TRBJ2-2	-	TGTGCCAGCAGCGTACCCAGCCGGACAGGATTCACCGGGGAGCTGTTTTTT	CASSVPSRTGFTGELFF
-	TRBV28	TRBJ1-2	few	TGTGCCAGCAGTTCCAGGGTGGCGGACGGCTACACCTTC	CASSSRVADGYTF
-	TRBV21-1	TRBJ2-7	-	TGTGCCAGCAGCAAAGTCCCGGGAGAACGTGACGAGCAGTACTTC	CASSKVPGERDEQYF
-	TRBV18	TRBJ1-1	many	TGTGCCAGCTCCGCGGCGGGGCTCGAAGCTTTCTTT	CASSAAGLEAFF
-	TRBV5-1	TRBJ2-5	-	TGCGCCAGCAGCCCTGGGACGGGCGGCGAAGAGACCCAGTACTTC	CASSPGTGGEETQYF
-	TRBV1	TRBJ2-7	few	TGCACCAGCAGCCCCGGTAGGAAAGATTCAACTAACCATAGCGGCGAGGGGAACTCCTACGAGCAGTACTTC	CTSSPGRKDSTNHSGEGNSYEQYF